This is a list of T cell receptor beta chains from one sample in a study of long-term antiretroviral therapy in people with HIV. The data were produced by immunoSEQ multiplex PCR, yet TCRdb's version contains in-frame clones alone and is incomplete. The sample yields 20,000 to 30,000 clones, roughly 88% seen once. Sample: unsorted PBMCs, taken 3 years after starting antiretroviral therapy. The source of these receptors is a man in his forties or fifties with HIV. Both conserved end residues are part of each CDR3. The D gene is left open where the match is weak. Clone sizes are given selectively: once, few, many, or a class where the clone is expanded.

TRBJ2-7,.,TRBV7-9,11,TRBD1,CASSSDRAMFF,TGTGCCAGCAGCTCCGACAGGGCCATGTTCTTC
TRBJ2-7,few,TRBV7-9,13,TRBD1,CASSLTGAYEQYF,TGTGCCAGCAGCTTAACAGGGGCCTACGAGCAGTACTTC
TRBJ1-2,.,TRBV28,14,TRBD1,CASRTGGKDYGYTF,TGTGCCAGCAGGACAGGGGGAAAGGACTATGGCTACACCTTC
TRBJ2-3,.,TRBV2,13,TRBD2,CASSGLATDTQYF,TGTGCCAGCAGTGGACTAGCGACAGATACGCAGTATTTT
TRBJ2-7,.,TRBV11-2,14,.,CASSLAGLSYEQYF,TGTGCCAGCAGCTTAGCTGGTCTCTCCTACGAGCAGTACTTC
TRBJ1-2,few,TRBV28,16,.,CASSSGQLILNYGYTF,TGTGCCAGCAGTTCTGGACAGCTGATACTTAACTATGGCTACACCTTC
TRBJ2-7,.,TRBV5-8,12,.,CASSEGPSEQYF,TGTGCCAGCAGCGAGGGACCCTCCGAGCAGTACTTC
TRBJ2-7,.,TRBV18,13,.,CASSPGGGQEQYF,TGTGCCAGCTCACCGGGGGGGGGCCAAGAGCAGTACTTC
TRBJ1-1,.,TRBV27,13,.,CASRDPFNTEAFF,TGTGCCAGCAGGGACCCGTTTAACACTGAAGCTTTCTTT
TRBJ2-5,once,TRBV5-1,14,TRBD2,CASTRGLAGETQYF,TGCGCCAGCACCCGGGGACTAGCGGGAGAGACCCAGTACTTC
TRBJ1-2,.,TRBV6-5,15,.,CASSYRGESNYGYTF,TGTGCCAGCAGTTACAGGGGAGAGAGTAACTATGGCTACACCTTC
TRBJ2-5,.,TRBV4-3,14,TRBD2,CASSGGGEGETQYF,TGCGCCAGCAGCGGCGGGGGGGAGGGGGAGACCCAGTACTTC
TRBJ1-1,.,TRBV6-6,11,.,CASSISTEAFF,TGTGCCAGCAGCATAAGTACTGAAGCTTTCTTT
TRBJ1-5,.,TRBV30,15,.,CAWKKSDRDNQPQHF,TGTGCCTGGAAAAAGTCGGACCGAGACAATCAGCCCCAGCATTTT
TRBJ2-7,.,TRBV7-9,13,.,CASSRPSTYEQYF,TGTGCCAGCAGCCGTCCGTCCACCTACGAGCAGTACTTC